The rows below give T cell receptor beta chains drawn from one sample of a study of blood T cell repertoires in COVID-19. TCRdb's copy holds only in-frame clones and misses some; the assay was immunoSEQ multiplex PCR. This table has 75,000 to 85,000 clones, approximately 86% appearing once. Sequencing used peripheral blood. Receptors were obtained from a human donor in a cohort sampled during active COVID-19. CDR3s include the opening cysteine and the closing phenylalanine or tryptophan. A D gene is named only where the DNA matches it firmly. Only part of the rows carry a size: once, few, many, or a class if the clone is expanded.

TRBV13	TRBD1	NA	TRBJ1-6	CASRWDRENSPLHF	TGTGCCAGCAGATGGGACAGGGAAAATTCACCCCTCCACTTT
TRBV25-1	NA	NA	TRBJ2-1	CASSEYGNEQFF	TGTGCCAGCAGTGAATACGGGAATGAGCAGTTCTTC
TRBV5-4	TRBD2	NA	TRBJ2-1	CASSLPTSGGVNEQFF	TGTGCCAGCAGCTTACCGACTAGCGGGGGGGTCAATGAGCAGTTCTTC
TRBV9	TRBD2	NA	TRBJ2-7	CASSPSGGSSYEQYF	TGTGCCAGCAGCCCAAGCGGGGGGAGCTCCTACGAGCAGTACTTC
TRBV4-2	NA	NA	TRBJ1-4	CASSPFTGNQEKLFF	TGTGCCAGCAGCCCGTTTACAGGGAATCAAGAAAAACTGTTTTTT
TRBV5-1	TRBD1	NA	TRBJ2-7	CATYPGTGVSYEQYF	TGCGCCACTTACCCCGGGACAGGGGTCTCCTACGAGCAGTACTTC
TRBV11-3	NA	NA	TRBJ2-7	CASSLDLEGGGYEQYF	TGTGCCAGCAGCTTAGATCTCGAGGGAGGTGGCTACGAGCAGTACTTC
TRBV5-1	NA	NA	TRBJ1-2	CASANGRGGDGYTF	TGCGCCAGCGCTAACGGCAGGGGTGGCGATGGCTACACCTTC
TRBV6-6	NA	NA	TRBJ1-6	CASSDPYRNSPLHF	TGTGCCAGCAGCGACCCGTACAGAAATTCACCCCTCCACTTT
TRBV18	NA	NA	TRBJ1-5	CASSRHSDQPQHF	TGTGCCAGCTCAAGACACTCGGATCAGCCCCAGCATTTT
TRBV6-5	TRBD1	NA	TRBJ2-7	CASSRDSLLIYF	TGTGCCAGCAGCCGGGACAGCCTACTAATCTACTTC
TRBV15	TRBD2	NA	TRBJ2-7	CATSLGLAGAYEQYF	TGTGCCACCAGCCTCGGACTAGCGGGAGCGTACGAGCAGTACTTC
TRBV4-2	TRBD2	NA	TRBJ2-4	CASSQEGSGGVNIQYF	TGTGCCAGCAGCCAAGAGGGTAGCGGGGGGGTAAACATTCAGTACTTC
TRBV6-2/TRBV6-3	TRBD2	few	TRBJ2-7	CASSPLSGKSSYEQYF	TGTGCCAGCAGCCCTCTTAGCGGGAAAAGCTCCTACGAGCAGTACTTC
TRBV9	NA	NA	TRBJ2-3	CASSPGIRGTDTQYF	TGTGCCAGCAGCCCAGGGATTCGCGGCACAGATACGCAGTATTTT
TRBV9	NA	once	TRBJ2-1	CASSAIHDEQFF	TGTGCCAGCAGCGCGATACACGATGAGCAGTTCTTC
TRBV28	TRBD2	NA	TRBJ2-3	CASSPGLAPTDTQYF	TGTGCCAGCAGTCCCGGACTAGCCCCGACAGATACGCAGTATTTT
TRBV5-1	NA	NA	TRBJ2-5	CASRSGTAETQYF	TGCGCCAGCAGATCCGGGACTGCCGAGACCCAGTACTTC
TRBV19	TRBD1	NA	TRBJ1-1	CASRGQGLPEAFF	TGTGCCAGTAGGGGACAGGGTCTTCCCGAAGCTTTCTTT
TRBV3-1/TRBV3-2	NA	NA	TRBJ2-5	CASSHFSTWVNGEETQYF	TGTGCCAGCAGCCATTTCTCGACTTGGGTGAATGGTGAGGAGACCCAGTACTTC
TRBV7-2	TRBD1	NA	TRBJ2-7	CASSLPPVDRVPNYEQYF	TGTGCCAGCAGCTTACCGCCCGTTGACAGGGTTCCGAATTACGAGCAGTACTTC
TRBV5-1	NA	once	TRBJ2-1	CASSFMEFSYNEQFF	TGCGCCAGCAGCTTCATGGAGTTCTCCTACAATGAGCAGTTCTTC
TRBV5-1	NA	NA	TRBJ2-2	CASRPELGSGTGELFF	TGCGCCAGCCGCCCCGAGTTGGGTTCGGGCACCGGGGAGCTGTTTTTT
TRBV5-4	NA	NA	TRBJ1-4	CASSLEQGTNEKLFF	TGTGCCAGCAGCTTGGAACAGGGAACTAATGAAAAACTGTTTTTT
TRBV19	NA	few	TRBJ2-7	CASRSTGTYEQYF	TGTGCCAGTAGATCCACAGGAACCTACGAGCAGTACTTC
TRBV7-8	TRBD2	few	TRBJ2-6	CASSLEGLAGALRGANVLTF	TGTGCCAGCAGCTTGGAAGGACTAGCGGGAGCCCTCCGCGGGGCCAACGTCCTGACTTTC
TRBV28	NA	NA	TRBJ1-3	CASSTRGGGFEGNTIYF	TGTGCCAGCTCTACTAGGGGCGGGGGCTTTGAAGGAAACACCATATATTTT
TRBV7-2	NA	NA	TRBJ1-3	CASSLPSGSSGNTIYF	TGTGCCAGCAGCCTACCCTCAGGGTCCTCTGGAAACACCATATATTTT
TRBV18	NA	NA	TRBJ1-2	CASSPSEVRVYGYTF	TGTGCCAGCTCACCCTCAGAGGTTCGGGTCTATGGCTACACCTTC
TRBV7-2	NA	NA	TRBJ1-5	CASSLDSLGQPQHF	TGTGCCAGCAGCTTAGACTCTCTCGGTCAGCCCCAGCATTTT
TRBV6-5	NA	NA	TRBJ2-7	CASRLQGMTGEQYF	TGTGCCAGCAGGCTACAGGGAATGACGGGCGAGCAGTACTTC
TRBV25-1	NA	once	TRBJ1-3	CASSGGGYSGNTIYF	TGTGCCAGCAGTGGGGGAGGGTACTCTGGAAACACCATATATTTT
TRBV11-2	NA	few	TRBJ2-3	CASSLVLGRGPRGDTQYF	TGTGCCAGCAGCTTAGTGCTGGGGCGGGGGCCCCGGGGAGATACGCAGTATTTT
TRBV11-1	TRBD1	NA	TRBJ2-3	CASSGGQTITDTQYF	TGTGCCAGCAGCGGGGGACAGACAATCACAGATACGCAGTATTTT
TRBV5-1	TRBD2	many	TRBJ2-1	CASIPSGYNEQFF	TGCGCCAGCATTCCTAGCGGCTACAATGAGCAGTTCTTC
TRBV5-1	TRBD1	NA	TRBJ2-7	CASSLETGPPYYEQYF	TGCGCCAGCAGCTTGGAGACAGGGCCACCCTACTACGAGCAGTACTTC
TRBV3-1/TRBV3-2	TRBD1	NA	TRBJ1-6	CASRRGQDNSPLHF	TGTGCCAGCAGACGAGGACAGGATAATTCACCCCTCCACTTT
TRBV24-1	NA	NA	TRBJ2-1	CAPRAGAYNEQFF	TGTGCCCCCAGGGCGGGGGCATACAATGAGCAGTTCTTC
TRBV5-1	TRBD1	NA	TRBJ1-6	CASSLSGRQGYNSPLHF	TGCGCCAGCAGCTTGTCAGGCCGACAGGGATATAATTCACCCCTCCACTTT
TRBV6-5	NA	few	TRBJ1-6	CASSYSKIAPNSPLHF	TGTGCCAGCAGTTACTCGAAGATAGCTCCTAATTCACCCCTCCACTTT
TRBV12-5	TRBD2	NA	TRBJ2-2	CASGWLAGGTGELFF	TGTGCTAGTGGTTGGCTAGCGGGGGGGACTGGGGAGCTGTTTTTT
TRBV27	TRBD1	NA	TRBJ1-2	CASSPSRDRGGYTF	TGTGCCAGCAGTCCGTCCCGGGACAGGGGTGGCTACACCTTC
TRBV7-8	NA	NA	TRBJ1-4	CASSRGEGEKLFF	TGTGCCAGCAGCCGGGGTGAGGGTGAAAAACTGTTTTTT
TRBV10-3	NA	NA	TRBJ1-1	CAISESTRGFTEAFF	TGTGCCATCAGTGAGTCGACCAGGGGATTCACTGAAGCTTTCTTT
TRBV30	NA	NA	TRBJ1-6	CAWSPQDSPLHF	TGTGCCTGGAGTCCACAAGATTCACCCCTCCACTTT